This paragraph reports one T cell receptor (beta chain). Its antigen remains unidentified. TCR beta was sequenced from blood CD8+ and CD4+ T cells. The TEMRA cells underwent FACS enrichment, while the CD8+ and CD4+ T cells underwent negative isolation. V shed 0 bases and J shed 3 bases, with 6 bases lying between them. CDR3 length: 15 residues. The data are from a study of CD8 T cells in Susac syndrome. Overall study results and limits: It was acknowledged in the study that its TCR sequencing and HLA analysis involved a relatively small number of individuals.

A quantity of roughly 0.5 to 1 ug RNA underwent reverse transcription using random hexamers. An immunoSEQ multiplex PCR amplified TCR beta CDR3 over 54 Vbeta and 13 Jbeta. Via MiXCR, TCRdb re-called the immunoSEQ multiplex PCR reads, giving one row per CDR3 protein. The table lists 20,000 to 25,000 distinct CDR3 sequences, around 94% of them singletons, with under 0.3% in the top ten. The sequence was collected from a human donor in good health. V and J are TRBV12-3 or TRBV12-4 and TRBJ1-6, with D perhaps matching TRBD1 (5 bases). Sequencing used CD8+ T cells from PBMCs. Written as DNA, the CDR3 is TGTGCCAGCAGTTTAGCAGGGGACTATAATTCACCCCTCCACTTT. It yields the protein CASSLAGDYNSPLHF.